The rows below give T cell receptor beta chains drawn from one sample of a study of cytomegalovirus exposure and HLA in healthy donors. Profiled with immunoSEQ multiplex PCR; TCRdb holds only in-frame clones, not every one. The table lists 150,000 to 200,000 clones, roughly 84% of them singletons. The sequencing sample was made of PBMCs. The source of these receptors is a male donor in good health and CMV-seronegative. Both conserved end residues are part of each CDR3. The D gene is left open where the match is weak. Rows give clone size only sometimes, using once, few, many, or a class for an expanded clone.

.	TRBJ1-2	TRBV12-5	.	CASGLTLHFSGYTF	TGTGCTAGTGGTCTGACACTCCACTTCTCCGGCTACACCTTC
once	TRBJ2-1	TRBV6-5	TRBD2	CASSSQRGAWNEQFF	TGTGCCAGCAGTTCCCAGCGGGGGGCGTGGAATGAGCAGTTCTTC
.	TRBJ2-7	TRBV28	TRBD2	CASRGRPSYEQYF	TGTGCCAGCCGCGGGAGGCCCTCCTACGAGCAGTACTTC
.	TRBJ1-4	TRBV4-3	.	CASSQDTGSSEKLFF	TGCGCCAGCAGCCAAGATACAGGGTCGTCTGAAAAACTGTTTTTT
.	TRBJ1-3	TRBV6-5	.	CASRPQPGGNTIYF	TGTGCCAGCAGGCCTCAGCCGGGGGGAAACACCATATATTTT
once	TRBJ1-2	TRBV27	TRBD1	CASSLRKDRGWGGYTF	TGTGCCAGCAGCCTTAGAAAGGACAGGGGATGGGGTGGCTACACCTTC
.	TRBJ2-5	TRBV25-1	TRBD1	CASRAAGRGETQYF	TGTGCCAGCAGGGCCGCAGGCAGGGGGGAGACCCAGTACTTC
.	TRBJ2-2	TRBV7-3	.	CASSPVRQALTGELFF	TGTGCCAGCAGCCCGGTCAGGCAGGCCCTCACCGGGGAGCTGTTTTTT
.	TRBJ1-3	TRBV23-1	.	CASRTYHRLYSGNTIYF	TGCGCCAGCAGAACTTATCACAGGTTATACTCTGGAAACACCATATATTTT
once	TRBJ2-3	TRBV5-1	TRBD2	CASSLPTSGRGDTQYF	TGCGCCAGCAGCTTGCCCACTAGCGGGCGAGGGGATACGCAGTATTTT
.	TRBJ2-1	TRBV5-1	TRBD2	CASSSTPWTSGRGWNEQFF	TGCGCCAGCAGCTCGACCCCGTGGACTAGCGGGAGGGGTTGGAATGAGCAGTTCTTC
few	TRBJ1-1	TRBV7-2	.	CASSLVWGGGTEAFF	TGTGCCAGCAGCTTAGTTTGGGGAGGAGGCACTGAAGCTTTCTTT
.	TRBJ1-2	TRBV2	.	CASSEGGGPYFGYTF	TGTGCCAGCAGTGAAGGGGGGGGCCCATATTTTGGCTACACCTTC
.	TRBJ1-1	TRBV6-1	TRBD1	CASSEAPGGKTEAFF	TGTGCCAGCAGTGAAGCCCCAGGGGGTAAAACTGAAGCTTTCTTT
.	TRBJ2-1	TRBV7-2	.	CASSLVGGRQFF	TGTGCCAGCAGCTTAGTTGGGGGGAGGCAGTTCTTC
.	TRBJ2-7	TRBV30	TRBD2	CAGTSGSYEQYF	TGTGCCGGGACTAGCGGGAGCTACGAGCAGTACTTC
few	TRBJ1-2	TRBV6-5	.	CATRQAPLDGYTF	TGTGCCACTCGACAGGCCCCACTGGATGGCTACACCTTC
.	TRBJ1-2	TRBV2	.	CATQRGDYGYTF	TGTGCCACCCAGCGGGGAGACTATGGCTACACCTTC
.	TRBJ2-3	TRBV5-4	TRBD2	CASSTEGGKFTDTQYF	TGTGCCAGCAGCACGGAGGGAGGGAAGTTCACAGATACGCAGTATTTT
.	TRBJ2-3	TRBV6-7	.	CASSYWGLTRRDTQYF	TGTGCCAGCAGTTACTGGGGACTCACCCGGCGAGATACGCAGTATTTT
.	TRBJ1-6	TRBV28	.	CASSFTVLHF	TGTGCCAGCAGTTTTACGGTCCTCCACTTT
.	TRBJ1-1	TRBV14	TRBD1	CASSHLAGTGGEAFF	TGTGCCAGCAGCCACCTTGCTGGGACAGGGGGTGAAGCTTTCTTT
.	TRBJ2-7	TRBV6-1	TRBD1	CASRLTGDQWQQYF	TGTGCCAGCAGGCTGACAGGGGATCAGTGGCAGCAGTACTTC
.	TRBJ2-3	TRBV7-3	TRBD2	CASSSPGSGGTTDTQYF	TGTGCCAGCAGCTCCCCGGGGAGCGGGGGGACCACAGATACGCAGTATTTT
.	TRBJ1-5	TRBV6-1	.	CASSEGQSGNQPQHF	TGTGCCAGCAGTGAAGGGCAGTCTGGCAATCAGCCCCAGCATTTT
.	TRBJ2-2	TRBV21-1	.	CASSPGGGTGELFF	TGTGCCAGCAGTCCCGGGGGAGGCACCGGGGAGCTGTTTTTT
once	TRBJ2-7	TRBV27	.	CASSYGSGLVYEQYF	TGTGCCAGCAGTTACGGATCGGGATTAGTCTACGAGCAGTACTTC
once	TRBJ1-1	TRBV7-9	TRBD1	CASSFGRGQAFF	TGTGCCAGCAGCTTCGGTAGGGGGCAAGCTTTCTTT
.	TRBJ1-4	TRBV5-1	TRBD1	CASSRTGEKLFF	TGCGCCAGCAGCCGGACAGGCGAAAAACTGTTTTTT
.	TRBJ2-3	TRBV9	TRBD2	CASSYTSGGAGDTQYF	TGTGCCAGCAGCTACACTAGCGGGGGGGCGGGGGATACGCAGTATTTT
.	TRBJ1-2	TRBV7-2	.	CASSLGGPGGYTF	TGTGCCAGCAGCTTAGGTGGCCCAGGGGGCTACACCTTC
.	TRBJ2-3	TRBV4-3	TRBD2	CASSQDLSSGRTDTQYF	TGCGCCAGCAGCCAAGATCTGTCTAGCGGCCGCACAGATACGCAGTATTTT
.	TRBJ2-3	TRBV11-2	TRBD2	CASSLGGAGVTDTQYF	TGTGCCAGCAGCTTAGGGGGAGCGGGAGTGACAGATACGCAGTATTTT
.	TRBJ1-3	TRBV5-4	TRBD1	CASSLGGQVSGNTIYF	TGTGCCAGCAGCTTGGGGGGACAGGTCTCTGGAAACACCATATATTTT
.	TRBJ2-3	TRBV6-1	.	CASQGVRGTDTQYF	TGTGCCAGTCAGGGTGTCCGAGGCACAGATACGCAGTATTTT
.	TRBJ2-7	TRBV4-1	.	CASSQGLNEGRLYEQYF	TGCGCCAGCAGCCAGGGACTGAACGAGGGAAGGTTGTACGAGCAGTACTTC
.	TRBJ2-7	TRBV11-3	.	CASSLDSYEQYF	TGTGCCAGCAGCTTAGATAGTTACGAGCAGTACTTC
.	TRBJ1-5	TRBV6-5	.	CASSNRRNQPQHF	TGTGCCAGCAGTAACAGGAGAAATCAGCCCCAGCATTTT
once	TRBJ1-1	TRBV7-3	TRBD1	CSSSPQGQGTEAFF	TGTTCCAGCAGCCCACAGGGACAGGGGACTGAAGCTTTCTTT
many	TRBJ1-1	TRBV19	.	CASGQGRAVIAFF	TGTGCCAGTGGCCAAGGGAGGGCGGTTATAGCTTTCTTT
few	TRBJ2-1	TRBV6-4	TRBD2	CASSDRAGGSYNEQFF	TGTGCCAGCAGTGACCGAGCGGGGGGTTCCTACAATGAGCAGTTCTTC
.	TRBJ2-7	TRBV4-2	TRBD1	CASSQVGGNEQYF	TGTGCCAGCAGCCAAGTAGGGGGCAACGAGCAGTACTTC
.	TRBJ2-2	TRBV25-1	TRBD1	CASSEGWDSTGELFF	TGTGCCAGCAGTGAAGGGTGGGACAGCACCGGGGAGCTGTTTTTT
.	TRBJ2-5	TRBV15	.	CATSRELGQETQYF	TGTGCCACCAGCAGAGAGCTCGGGCAAGAGACCCAGTACTTC
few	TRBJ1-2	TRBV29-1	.	CSIDDRGGGGYTF	TGCAGCATTGATGATCGTGGGGGGGGAGGCTACACCTTC
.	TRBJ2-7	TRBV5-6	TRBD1	CASSQQGAYEQYF	TGTGCCAGCAGCCAACAGGGGGCCTACGAGCAGTACTTC